The clone carrying this T cell receptor (beta chain) came up a few times. Its antigen is still unknown. The source of the sample is a study of response to subunit inactivated influenza vaccine. This CDR3 comprises 16 residues. One entry per CDR3 protein, called by TCRdb with MiXCR from the RT-PCR reads. The sample records some 520,000 distinct CDR3 sequences, approximately 16% being singletons. Broader study findings: The authors proposed limited new T cell recruitment per seasonal influenza vaccination.

The V call is TRBV21-1, the J call TRBJ2-1; no check of the table's D call, TRBD2, against the DNA was made. TRBV21-1 is a listed pseudogene. Source: CD4+ T cells sorted from PBMCs, taken around 25 months after vaccination. This TCR was recovered from a man aged 50 to 75 who received an inactivated influenza vaccine. The chain's CDR3 is CASSKDATGDYNEQFF. The CDR3 region has the DNA TGTGCCAGCAGCAAAGATGCGACGGGAGACTACAATGAGCAGTTCTTC.